This T cell receptor beta chain was obtained from a study of human T cells and chemical hapten exposure. Across the whole study: Patients, mostly women, had alopecia areata, alopecia totalis or alopecia universalis.

Using its own MiXCR run on the RACE reads, TCRdb lists one record per CDR3 protein. The sample lists about 84,000 distinct CDR3 sequences, around 9.3% seen once, with 4% to 5.5% in the top ten. Time point described: patch test 2, 6 weeks after DPC sensitization. The treatment: therapeutic diphenylcyclopropenone sensitization with weekly scalp DPC. Researchers sampled blood before each patch test went on. Extraction of total RNA was performed on unfractionated whole blood. This CDR3 spans 13 amino acids. The germline V gene encodes CDR1 MDHEN and CDR2 SYDVKM. V was pared by 9 bases and J by 3 bases, with 14 bases between. This clonotype was counted ten times or more. The antigen is undetermined. Regarding the study as a whole: In the PT1 data, expanded TCR counts showed a positive correlation with patch test score.

This sequence originates from a woman in her forties or fifties with alopecia areata. Some clones in this sample may be carry-over from other donors' samples. Sequencing was performed on whole blood, taken in connection with sensitization to the hapten diphenylcyclopropenone (DPC). This chain links TRBV28 with TRBJ1-2; tentatively, D is TRBD1 (5 bases). The CDR3 DNA sequence: TGTGCCAGTGGAGGGGACTCATACTATGGCTACACCTTC. This translates into CASGGDSYYGYTF.